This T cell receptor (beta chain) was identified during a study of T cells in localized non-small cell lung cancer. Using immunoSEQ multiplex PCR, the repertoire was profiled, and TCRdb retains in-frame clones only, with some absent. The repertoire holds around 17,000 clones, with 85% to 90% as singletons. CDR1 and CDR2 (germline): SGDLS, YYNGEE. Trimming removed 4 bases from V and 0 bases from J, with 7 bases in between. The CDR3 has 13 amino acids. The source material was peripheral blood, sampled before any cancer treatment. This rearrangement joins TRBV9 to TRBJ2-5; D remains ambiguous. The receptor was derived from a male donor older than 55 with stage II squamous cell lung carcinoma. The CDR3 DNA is TGTGCCAGCAGCCTTCTGAACCAAGAGACCCAGTACTTC. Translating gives CASSLLNQETQYF.